The 26 T cell receptor beta chains reported below all come from one sample, sequenced in a study of patients and donors after allogeneic stem cell transplantation. One entry per CDR3 protein, called by TCRdb with MiXCR from the RT-PCR reads. The sample yields approximately 29,000 distinct CDR3 sequences, around 35% seen once. The specimen sequenced was blood, either unsorted or a sorted T cell fraction (not recorded which). The receptors were gathered from a human donor who was either an allogeneic HSCT recipient or a stem cell or donor lymphocyte infusion donor (not recorded which). It is not recorded whose cells these are; they may come from a transplant donor.

This clonotype was seen more than once but under ten times. V and J are TRBV12-3 or TRBV12-4 and TRBJ1-2; 7 bases line up with TRBD1. CDR3 length: 15 residues. The V gene end was trimmed by 6 bases and the J gene end by 4 bases; junction bases not matched to a gene: 11. The DNA for the CDR3 is TGTGCCAGCAGCAGCGGGACAGCCCCCTCCTATGGCTACACCTTC. Residues: CASSSGTAPSYGYTF.

This clonotype was recorded a few times. J is TRBJ1-4 and V is TRBV5-1; TRBD1 agrees at 10 bases. In germline, CDR1 is SGHRS, CDR2 YFSETQ. This CDR3 spans 14 amino acids. Germline trimming cut 3 bases from V and 7 bases from J; bases unmatched to any gene: 3. The CDR3 protein is CASSSDRGFEKLFF. As DNA, the CDR3 is TGCGCCAGCAGCTCGGACAGGGGGTTTGAAAAACTGTTTTTT.

This chain uses TRBV18 with TRBJ2-1, with D uncertain. Germline V gives CDR1 KGHSH, CDR2 LQKENI. V was cut by 2 bases and J by 6 bases, with 2 bases left in between. There are 11 residues in the CDR3. This CDR3 reads CASSPSNEQFF. CDR3 sequence (DNA): TGTGCCAGCTCACCATCCAATGAGCAGTTCTTC.

This clonotype was counted a few times. V is TRBV29-1 and J is TRBJ2-3; possibly TRBD2 for D (5 bases). Germline V lookup: CDR1 SQVTM, CDR2 ANQGSEA. The CDR3 length is 15 residues. V lost 4 bases to trimming and J lost 2 bases, with 16 bases between them. The DNA of the CDR3 is TGCAGCGTTGGCCGTACGGGATCTCCCACAGATACGCAGTATTTT. Protein: CSVGRTGSPTDTQYF.

This clonotype was detected only a few times. This chain uses TRBV19 with TRBJ2-7; D possibly corresponds to TRBD2 (6 bases). The V gene's germline CDR1 is LNHDA and CDR2 SQIVND (reference sequence). V lost 4 bases and J 2 bases, leaving 12 bases between the germline ends. The CDR3 covers 14 residues. In nucleotides, the CDR3 is TGTGCCAGTAGTAGGACCGGGGGAGCCTACGAGCAGTACTTC. As protein: CASSRTGGAYEQYF.

The DNA for the CDR3 is TGCGCCAGCAGCTACCACAGCGGCCTTTACACCGGGGAGCTGTTTTTT. Protein: CASSYHSGLYTGELFF. The chain uses TRBV4-3 and TRBJ2-2; tentatively, D is TRBD2 (5 bases). Germline values: CDR1 LGHNA, CDR2 YSLEER. Trimming shortened V by 5 bases and J by 3 bases, and 16 bases separated the two germline ends. The length of the CDR3 is 16 residues.

In its sample, this clonotype was seen once. The V and J genes are TRBV20-1 and TRBJ2-7; 14 positions agree with TRBD2. The CDR3 spans 14 residues. The V gene's germline CDR1 is DFQATT and CDR2 SNEGSKA (reference sequence). The J segment lost 3 bases and the V segment lost 3 bases, leaving 1 base of the junction unmatched. The CDR3 DNA follows: TGCAGTGCTAGGGGACTAGCGGGGGACTACGAGCAGTACGTC. Amino acid sequence: CSARGLAGDYEQYV.

This clonotype was recorded once. The chain links TRBV5-1 to TRBJ2-2, with a possible D match to TRBD2 (6 bases). Trimming cost V 4 bases and J 9 bases, with 13 bases left between them. The germline CDR1 and CDR2 sequences are SGHRS and YFSETQ. The length of the CDR3 is 13 residues. For the CDR3, the DNA is TGCGCCAGCAGCCCTAGCGTCAGTCGGGAGCTGTTTTTT. This codes for CASSPSVSRELFF. Combining the CDR3 with reference TRBV5-1 and TRBJ2-2 gives the whole variable domain KAGVTQTPRYLIKTRGQQVTLSCSPISGHRSVSWYQQTPGQGLQFLFEYFSETQRNKGNFPGRFSGRQFSNSRSEMNVSTLELGDSALYLCASSPSVSRELFFGEGSRLTVL.

The chain uses TRBV13 and TRBJ2-5, with D perhaps TRBD2 (5 bases). Germline CDR1 PRHDT, CDR2 FYEKMQ (reference sequence). This CDR3 comprises 13 residues. Deletions cut 5 bases from V and 5 bases from J, with 12 bases between. The CDR3 region has the DNA TGTGCCAGCAGCGCCCCTGGAGGTGAGACCCAGTACTTC. Protein product: CASSAPGGETQYF.

This sequence joins TRBV20-1 and TRBJ1-2; 7 bases fit TRBD1. CDR1 and CDR2 from the germline V gene are DFQATT and SNEGSKA (reference sequence). The CDR3 sequence is 15 residues long. Trimming removed 5 bases from V and 4 bases from J; junction bases left unmatched: 13. CDR3 amino acids: CSAQKGGTDPYGYTF. CDR3 in DNA: TGCAGTGCTCAAAAAGGGGGGACAGACCCCTATGGCTACACCTTC.

This chain connects TRBV7-8 to TRBJ1-2; possibly TRBD1 for D (5 bases). The CDR3 contains 12 residues. V was shortened by 5 bases and J by 4 bases, with 8 bases between the two germline ends. Germline V lookup: CDR1 SGHVS, CDR2 FQNEAQ. The CDR3 DNA reads TGTGCCAGCAGCGACAGCGGCTATGGCTACACCTTC. It encodes CASSDSGYGYTF.

This chain links TRBV28 with TRBJ2-7; TRBD1 agrees at 7 bases. V was pared by 6 bases and J by 9 bases, with 5 bases of the junction left unmatched. Germline CDR1 MDHEN, CDR2 SYDVKM. This CDR3 has 11 residues. CDR3 sequence: CASSRTGSQYF. CDR3 coding DNA: TGTGCCAGCAGCCGGACAGGTTCGCAGTACTTC.

This clonotype was picked up a small number of times. This sequence joins TRBV12-3 or TRBV12-4 and TRBJ1-1; the D is unclear. This CDR3 has 13 amino acids. The V end was cut by 7 bases, the J end by 1 base, with 10 bases between. CDR3 amino acids: CASTKKPNTEAFF. The CDR3, as DNA: TGTGCCAGCACCAAAAAACCGAACACTGAAGCTTTCTTT.

This clonotype was seen only a few times. V usage is TRBV15 and J usage is TRBJ2-3; D unresolved. The germline gives CDR1 LNHNV, CDR2 YYDKDF (reference sequence). This CDR3 is 14 amino acids long. The V and J ends lost 0 bases and 2 bases respectively, with 6 bases between them. The CDR3 DNA reads as TGTGCCACCAGCAGAGACAGAGCCACAGATACGCAGTATTTT. Translated, it gives CATSRDRATDTQYF.

The sample holds many counts of this clonotype. The chain has TRBV20-1 and TRBJ1-1; D is unclear. Germline assignment: CDR1 DFQATT and CDR2 SNEGSKA (reference sequence). Trimming took 3 bases from V and 2 from J, leaving 7 bases between them. This CDR3 contains 12 residues. Here the CDR3 DNA reads TGCAGTGCTAGGAGCGATAACACTGAAGCTTTCTTT. Translation: CSARSDNTEAFF.

The CDR3 here is CASRGRNTEAFF. In DNA, the CDR3 is TGTGCCAGCCGAGGGAGGAACACTGAAGCTTTCTTT. V and J are TRBV12-3 or TRBV12-4 and TRBJ1-1, with D unclear. The CDR3 spans 12 residues. Trimming took off 8 bases at V and 1 base at J, with 8 bases between the two ends.

This chain uses TRBV7-2 with TRBJ2-2, with D maybe TRBD1 (5 bases). Trimming shortened V by 1 base and J by 4 bases, and 16 bases separated the two germline ends. CDR1 is SGHTA, CDR2 FQGNSA, per germline. The length of the CDR3 is 17 residues. CDR3 loop: CASSLERGRRFTGELFF. The CDR3 DNA reads as TGTGCCAGCAGCTTAGAAAGGGGTAGGCGGTTCACCGGGGAGCTGTTTTTT.

This clonotype was recorded once. This rearrangement joins TRBV27 to TRBJ2-1, with D perhaps being TRBD1 or TRBD2 (6 bases each). V was cut by 3 bases and J by 8 bases, with 8 bases left in between. CDR3 size: 12 residues. The germline gives CDR1 MNHEY, CDR2 SMNVEV (reference sequence). The chain's CDR3 is CASSLRGDEQFF. DNA of the CDR3: TGTGCCAGCAGTTTGAGGGGGGATGAGCAGTTCTTC.

The rearrangement joins TRBV15 to TRBJ2-1, with TRBD2 as a possible D gene (6 bases). CDR1 is LNHNV and CDR2 is YYDKDF in the germline V gene (reference sequence). Deletions cut 5 bases from V and 1 base from J, with 15 bases between. The CDR3 consists of 16 residues. CDR3 region: CATSGFLAASYNEQFF. CDR3 bases: TGTGCCACCAGCGGCTTTTTAGCGGCTTCCTACAATGAGCAGTTCTTC.

V and J are TRBV5-6 and TRBJ2-3; D may be TRBD2 (6 bases). This CDR3 is built from 13 residues. Germline CDR1 reads SGHDT; CDR2 reads YYEEEE. V lost 3 bases and J 4 bases, leaving 9 bases between the germline ends. The CDR3 region has the DNA TGTGCCAGCAGCTCCGGGACTTCAGATACGCAGTATTTT. Translated, it gives CASSSGTSDTQYF.

The chain joins TRBV20-1 to TRBJ2-4; a possible D gene is TRBD1 (6 bases). This CDR3 region has 15 residues. The germline V gene encodes CDR1 DFQATT and CDR2 SNEGSKA (reference sequence). V dropped 3 bases and J dropped 0 bases, with 12 bases sitting between them. CDR3 bases: TGCAGTGCTAGGAGGACAGCCCTAGCCAAAAACATTCAGTACTTC. Residues: CSARRTALAKNIQYF.

This clonotype was recorded a few times. V is TRBV7-2 and J is TRBJ1-5; D unclear. The CDR3 sequence is 12 residues long. The germline V and J ends were trimmed by 2 bases and 11 bases, with 10 bases remaining between them. The germline gives CDR1 SGHTA, CDR2 FQGNSA. The CDR3 here is CASSLPNWAQHF. The CDR3 DNA is TGTGCCAGCAGCTTACCGAATTGGGCCCAGCATTTT.

The chain combines TRBV7-2 with TRBJ1-1; D not certain. The V end lost 4 bases, the J end lost 4 bases, and 16 bases lay between the germline ends. CDR1 and CDR2 from the germline V gene are SGHTA and FQGNSA. This CDR3 is 15 amino acids long. The CDR3 coding sequence is TGTGCCAGCAGCTCCATAATATGGACCGGCACTGAAGCTTTCTTT. Its translation is CASSSIIWTGTEAFF.

The rearrangement uses TRBV4-3 and TRBJ2-5; possibly TRBD1 for D (6 bases). The germline CDR1 and CDR2 sequences are LGHNA and YSLEER. V was trimmed by 4 bases and J by 5 bases, leaving 17 bases between them. The CDR3 length is 15 residues. The CDR3 is CASSLWTERRETQYF. CDR3 DNA sequence: TGCGCCAGCAGCCTATGGACAGAACGACGGGAGACCCAGTACTTC.

The gene calls are TRBV5-1 and TRBJ2-1; 10 bases are a match to TRBD2. With 8 bases clipped from V and 10 bases from J, the junction kept 9 bases outside the gene matches. Germline CDR1 and CDR2: SGHRS and YFSETQ. This CDR3 comprises 13 residues. The CDR3 sequence is CASTSGTTTEQFF. CDR3 nucleotides: TGCGCCAGTACTAGCGGGACCACGACGGAGCAGTTCTTC.

As to this clonotype: The junction departs from germline at one end; a sequencing error may be responsible. This sequence joins TRBV2 and TRBJ2-4; TRBD1 agrees at 9 bases. This CDR3 has 12 amino acids. Germline CDR1 reads SNHLY; CDR2 reads FYNNEI. CDR3 in DNA: TGTGCCAGCAGTGAAGGGCCGGGACAGGGAGACTTC. Amino acid sequence: CASSEGPGQGDF.